This T cell receptor beta chain was obtained from a study of blood T cell repertoires in COVID-19. Study-level background: The cDNA or gDNA used as material had been derived from T cells, B-cell-depleted T cells, or PBMCs.

Cohort assignment relied on participant-reported clinical history. Looked up from germline, CDR1 is SGHTA and CDR2 is FQGNSA. Trimming cost V 1 base and J 9 bases; bases outside gene matches: 3. CDR3 length equals 13 residues. This clone was seen a single time. The table came from immunoSEQ multiplex PCR; TCRdb's copy has only in-frame clones and leaves some out. The sample has 120,000 or so clones; over 80% are singletons. The receptor was derived from a woman in her twenties or thirties who had recovered from COVID-19. The specimen was PBMCs or T cells enriched from blood (not recorded which). The chain links TRBV7-2 to TRBJ2-1; 7 nucleotides align to TRBD2. As DNA, the CDR3 is TGTGCCAGCAGCTTAGACGGGACTATTGAGCAGTTCTTC. This gives the protein CASSLDGTIEQFF.